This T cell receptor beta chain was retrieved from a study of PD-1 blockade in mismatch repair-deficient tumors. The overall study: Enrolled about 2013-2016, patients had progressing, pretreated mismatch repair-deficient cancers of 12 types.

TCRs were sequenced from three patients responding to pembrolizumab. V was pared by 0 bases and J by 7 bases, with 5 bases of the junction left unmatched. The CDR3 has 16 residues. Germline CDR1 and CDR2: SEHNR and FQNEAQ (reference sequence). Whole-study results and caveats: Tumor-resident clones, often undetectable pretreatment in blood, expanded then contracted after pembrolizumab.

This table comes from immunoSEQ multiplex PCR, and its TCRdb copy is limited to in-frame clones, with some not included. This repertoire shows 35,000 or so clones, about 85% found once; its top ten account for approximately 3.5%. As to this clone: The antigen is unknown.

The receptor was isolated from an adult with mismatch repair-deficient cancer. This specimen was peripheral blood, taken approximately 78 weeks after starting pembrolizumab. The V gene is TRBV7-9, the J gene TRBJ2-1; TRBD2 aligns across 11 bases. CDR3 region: CASSLAGSGRGNEQFF. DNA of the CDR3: TGTGCCAGCAGCTTAGCGGGTAGCGGGAGGGGGAATGAGCAGTTCTTC.